Many counts were recorded for the clone carrying this T cell receptor beta chain. The length of the CDR3 is 15 residues. The germline CDR1 and CDR2 sequences are MNHEY and SMNVEV (reference sequence). Trimming removed 3 bases from V and 8 bases from J, with 14 bases in between. The sample is PBMC spiked with counted cells of clone KT2. Different KT2-to-PBMC ratios were created with a constant PBMC count. The data derive from a study of quantifying T cell responses using KT2 cells. Across the whole study: cDNA was made from DNase-treated RNA using alpha and beta constant primers.

Each cDNA got a UMI-containing oligo ligated at its 3' end. First-round PCR used three to five cycles and beta primers RC1.1 and RC1.2 covering TRBC1 and TRBC2. TCRdb itself ran the UMI-ligation and nested PCR reads through MiXCR, one entry per CDR3 protein. The repertoire has tens of thousands of distinct CDR3 sequences, 12% of them found once; the top ten carry around 9.9%. The TCR was taken from a human donor. The chain couples TRBV27 to TRBJ1-6; D perhaps matches TRBD1 (5 bases). Sequenced sample: PBMCs spiked with cells of the T cell clone KT2. The CDR3 is CASSFRVLGDSPLHF. CDR3 bases: TGTGCCAGCAGTTTTCGCGTACTGGGGGATTCACCCCTCCACTTT.